The table lists the clone carrying this T cell receptor (beta chain) with a few counts. Its antigen is not identified. This entry is derived from a study of PD-1 blockade in classical Hodgkin lymphoma. In every patient, relapse followed autologous stem cell transplantation, while exposure to brentuximab vedotin differed. Clones were read by immunoSEQ multiplex PCR, and TCRdb kept only the in-frame ones, dropping some. This sample has around 45,000 clones, with over 55% found just once. Broader study findings: Healthy donors reportedly exceeded newly diagnosed patients in baseline TCR diversity. Complete responders entered with baseline diversity on par with newly diagnosed patients, the results showed.

The receptor's source is a human donor with classical Hodgkin lymphoma. Source: peripheral blood mononuclear cells (PBMCs), taken at baseline.

The CDR3 sequence: CASSARGTGHQPQHF. CDR3 sequence (DNA): TGTGCCAGCAGTGCGAGGGGTACAGGCCATCAGCCCCAGCATTTT. The chain carries TRBV2 and TRBJ1-5; TRBD1 might be the D (5 bases). V shed 4 bases and J shed 5 bases, with 15 bases lying between them. The CDR3 runs 15 residues. Looked up from germline, CDR1 is SNHLY and CDR2 is FYNNEI.